The 25 T cell receptor beta chains in this list originate from one sample, sequenced in a study of blood T cell repertoires in COVID-19. Libraries were prepared by immunoSEQ multiplex PCR; TCRdb keeps only in-frame clonotypes and omits some of them. The sample includes 150,000 or so clones, 80% seen only once; the top ten take around 3.2%. Sequencing was carried out using PBMCs or T cells enriched from blood (not recorded which). The source of these receptors is a woman aged 55-70 years who had recovered from COVID-19.

This rearrangement joins TRBV5-1 to TRBJ1-1, with 7 bases lining up with TRBD1. J lost 4 bases, V lost 0 bases, and 3 bases had no gene match. CDR1 SGHRS and CDR2 YFSETQ come from the germline V gene. This CDR3 region has 14 residues. The CDR3 nucleotides are TGCGCCAGCAGCTTGGGTCCAGGGGGCACTGAAGCTTTCTTT. Translated: CASSLGPGGTEAFF.

The V call is TRBV5-6, the J call TRBJ1-5; D gene ambiguous. This CDR3 has 16 residues. CDR1 and CDR2 from the germline V gene are SGHDT and YYEEEE. V lost 0 bases and J 6 bases, leaving 16 bases between the germline ends. The CDR3 DNA follows: TGTGCCAGCAGCTTGGGACCGAGCGCTGCGGGTCAGCCCCAGCATTTT. Translating it yields CASSLGPSAAGQPQHF. Drawing the rest from reference TRBV5-6 and TRBJ1-5, the complete variable domain is DAGVTQSPTHLIKTRGQQVTLRCSPKSGHDTVSWYQQALGQGPQFIFQYYEEEERQRGNFPDRFSGHQFPNYSSELNVNALLLGDSALYLCASSLGPSAAGQPQHFGDGTRLSIL.

The chain uses TRBV2 and TRBJ1-2, with D possibly matching TRBD1 (5 bases). V lost 6 bases and J lost 3, with 14 bases in between. The CDR3 covers 14 residues. Germline V gene data show CDR1 as SNHLY and CDR2 as FYNNEI. The CDR3 DNA reads TGTGCCAGCAGGACCCCTCGGGGGGACTATGGCTACACCTTC. It translates to CASRTPRGDYGYTF.

V and J are TRBV18 and TRBJ2-7; D gene ambiguous. The CDR3 has 17 residues. Germline V gene sequence: CDR1 KGHSH, CDR2 LQKENI. V lost 5 bases, J lost 5 bases, and 25 bases lay in between. The CDR3 bases are TGTGCCAGCTCATTCCTCCCGACAACAGATCTTGGGCACGAGCAGTACTTC. As protein: CASSFLPTTDLGHEQYF.

The chain combines TRBV27 with TRBJ2-5, with a tentative D call TRBD1 (6 bases). Trimming stripped 0 bases from V and 5 bases from J, with 10 bases between. The CDR3 is made up of 14 amino acids. Germline V CDR1 and CDR2: MNHEY, SMNVEV (reference sequence). CDR3 bases: TGTGCCAGCAGTTTATCCCTTAGGGGGGAGACCCAGTACTTC. It codes for CASSLSLRGETQYF.

This sequence joins TRBV5-4 and TRBJ1-4; 10 bases line up with TRBD1. Trimming at V came to 4 bases and at J to 5 bases, leaving 5 bases not matched to a gene. CDR1 and CDR2 (germline): SGHNT, YYREEE (reference sequence). The CDR3 runs to 15 residues. The CDR3 sequence: CASSERTGGNEKLFF. For the CDR3, the DNA is TGTGCCAGCAGCGAAAGGACAGGGGGGAATGAAAAACTGTTTTTT.

The chain carries TRBV5-5 and TRBJ2-7; D gene ambiguous. The V end lost 4 bases, the J end lost 3 bases, and 8 bases lay between the germline ends. This CDR3 region has 12 residues. The V gene's germline CDR1 is SGHKS and CDR2 YYEKEE (reference sequence). CDR3: CASSHADYEQYF. In DNA form, the CDR3 reads TGTGCCAGCAGCCACGCAGACTACGAGCAGTACTTC.

The chain carries TRBV7-9 and TRBJ1-4, with D maybe TRBD1 (6 bases). The CDR3 length is 15 residues. The germline CDR1 and CDR2 sequences are SEHNR and FQNEAQ (reference sequence). V was clipped by 9 bases and J by 1 base, with 15 bases between them. CDR3 nucleotide sequence: TGTGCCAGTAGGACAGATCAGGGAACTAATGAAAAACTGTTTTTT. This gives the protein CASRTDQGTNEKLFF.

Of note for this clone: The same CDR3 also results from other DNA sequences found in this sample. This chain joins TRBV4-1 and TRBJ1-1; no firm D call. CDR3 length: 14 residues. The V and J ends lost 1 base and 1 base respectively, with 7 bases between them. CDR1 MGHRA and CDR2 YSYEKL come from the germline V gene. This chain's CDR3 is CASSQGPGNTEAFF. The CDR3 nucleotides are TGCGCCAGCAGCCAAGGTCCGGGGAACACTGAAGCTTTCTTT.

A word on this clone: Other nucleotide sequences in the sample specify the same CDR3. The chain joins TRBV12-3 or TRBV12-4 to TRBJ1-5; 7 bases fit TRBD1. The CDR3 covers 13 residues. J was trimmed by 6 bases and V by 5 bases; bases with no gene match: 4. The CDR3 coding sequence is TGTGCCAGCAGTCTCCAGGGGGGTCAGCCCCAGCATTTT. This encodes CASSLQGGQPQHF.

The chain joins TRBV11-2 to TRBJ1-6; no firm D call. Germline CDR1 is SGHAT and CDR2 is FQNNGV. The CDR3 loop spans 13 amino acids. V lost 5 bases, J lost 10 bases, and 12 bases lay in between. CDR3 protein: CASSLSSTSPLHF. CDR3 in DNA: TGTGCCAGCAGCCTTAGTAGTACGTCACCCCTCCACTTT. Full variable domain (missing parts from reference TRBV11-2 and TRBJ1-6): EAGVAQSPRYKIIEKRQSVAFWCNPISGHATLYWYQQILGQGPKLLIQFQNNGVVDDSQLPKDRFSAERLKGVDSTLKIQPAKLEDSAVYLCASSLSSTSPLHFGNGTRLTVT.

V and J are TRBV15 and TRBJ1-5, with D possibly matching TRBD1 (6 bases). V gave up 3 bases and J gave up 12 bases, with 15 bases separating them. Per the germline V gene, CDR1 is LNHNV and CDR2 is YYDKDF (reference sequence). This CDR3 has 13 residues. The CDR3 DNA is TGTGCCACCAGCAGGACACAGGGTCGGCTCCAGCATTTT. Encoded protein: CATSRTQGRLQHF.

This rearrangement joins TRBV30 to TRBJ1-2; 7 positions match TRBD1. Germline V gene sequence: CDR1 GTSNPN, CDR2 SVGIG (reference sequence). The V segment lost 1 base and the J segment 0 bases; nucleotides outside the gene matches: 11. The CDR3 extends over 17 amino acids. The CDR3 DNA reads as TGTGCCTGGAGTGACCGATGGACAGGACCTACTAACTATGGCTACACCTTC. Translated: CAWSDRWTGPTNYGYTF.

The chain employs TRBV7-2 and TRBJ1-1; tentatively, D is TRBD1 (6 bases). The length of the CDR3 is 14 residues. Germline V lookup: CDR1 SGHTA, CDR2 FQGNSA. V dropped 5 bases and J dropped 4 bases, with 14 bases sitting between them. CDR3 in amino acids: CASSPQGIRTEAFF. The CDR3 DNA sequence: TGTGCCAGCAGCCCGCAGGGGATTCGCACTGAAGCTTTCTTT.

This clone was observed a few times. The genes are TRBV5-1 and TRBJ2-5; 7 bases map to TRBD2. J gave up 5 bases and V 4 bases, and 8 bases lay outside the gene matches. Germline V lookup: CDR1 SGHRS, CDR2 YFSETQ. This CDR3 comprises 14 residues. The CDR3 loop is CASSRSGAGETQYF. The CDR3 DNA reads TGCGCCAGCAGCCGGAGCGGGGCCGGGGAGACCCAGTACTTC. The complete variable domain, with remaining parts taken from reference TRBV5-1 and TRBJ2-5, reads KAGVTQTPRYLIKTRGQQVTLSCSPISGHRSVSWYQQTPGQGLQFLFEYFSETQRNKGNFPGRFSGRQFSNSRSEMNVSTLELGDSALYLCASSRSGAGETQYFGPGTRLLVL.

The chain carries TRBV5-1 and TRBJ1-1; 7 nucleotides match TRBD1. Germline loops: CDR1 SGHRS, CDR2 YFSETQ. J lost 4 bases, V lost 4 bases, and 7 bases had no gene match. The CDR3 runs to 14 residues. The CDR3 bases are TGCGCCAGCAGCCCGGGGGCAGGGGGCACTGAAGCTTTCTTT. It specifies CASSPGAGGTEAFF.

With regard to this clone: This sample also contains other DNA sequences that code for the same CDR3. The chain carries TRBV5-1 and TRBJ1-4, with 9 nucleotides matching TRBD1. After removal of 4 bases from V and 8 bases from J, the junction contained 6 bases not matched to a gene. From germline, CDR1 is SGHRS and CDR2 YFSETQ. The CDR3 loop spans 14 amino acids. In DNA, the CDR3 is TGCGCCAGCAGCCCCGGGACAGGGAGCGAAAAACTGTTTTTT. It is translated as CASSPGTGSEKLFF.

The chain links TRBV7-2 to TRBJ1-1, with 8 nucleotides matching TRBD1. Germline CDR1 SGHTA, CDR2 FQGNSA. The CDR3 totals 14 residues. V lost 7 bases, J lost 2 bases, and 6 bases stayed unmatched. DNA of the CDR3: TGTGCCAGCACCAAAGACAGGGGAAACACTGAAGCTTTCTTT. Translation: CASTKDRGNTEAFF.

This chain joins TRBV6-5 and TRBJ2-3; 14 positions agree with TRBD2. J gave up 5 bases and V 6 bases, and 4 bases lay outside the gene matches. Germline CDR1 is MNHEY and CDR2 is SVGAGI. This CDR3 spans 15 amino acids. The CDR3 nucleotides read TGTGCCAGCAGGACTAGCGGGGGGGCCGGAGATACGCAGTATTTT. Protein sequence: CASRTSGGAGDTQYF.

The V gene is TRBV5-4, the J gene TRBJ1-2, with D possibly being TRBD1 (5 bases). The CDR3 extends over 14 amino acids. Deletions cut 0 bases from V and 4 bases from J, with 10 bases between. The germline gives CDR1 SGHNT, CDR2 YYREEE (reference sequence). The CDR3 DNA reads TGTGCCAGCAGCTTGGCGGGGGACGCCTATGGCTACACCTTC. It codes for CASSLAGDAYGYTF.

The V and J genes are TRBV7-3 and TRBJ1-4; D is ambiguous. The CDR3 extends over 14 amino acids. Germline CDR1 and CDR2: SGHTA and FQGTGA. V dropped 2 bases and J dropped 3 bases, with 7 bases sitting between them. DNA of the CDR3: TGTGCCAGCAGCTTAGGCCCGTCTAATGAAAAACTGTTTTTT. Translation: CASSLGPSNEKLFF.

The genes are TRBV5-4 and TRBJ1-4; possibly TRBD1 for D (6 bases). V lost 0 bases and J lost 8, with 14 bases in between. The CDR3 runs 15 residues. Germline assignment: CDR1 SGHNT and CDR2 YYREEE (reference sequence). This chain's CDR3 is CASSLGRGESEKLFF. CDR3 DNA: TGTGCCAGCAGCTTGGGCAGGGGTGAATCCGAAAAACTGTTTTTT.

The chain links TRBV19 to TRBJ2-2; TRBD1 matches 10 bases. Germline values: CDR1 LNHDA, CDR2 SQIVND (reference sequence). CDR3 length: 14 residues. J gave up 4 bases and V 4 bases, and 0 bases lay outside the gene matches. In DNA form, the CDR3 reads TGTGCCAGTAGTAGGGACAGGGGCACCGGGGAGCTGTTTTTT. Protein sequence: CASSRDRGTGELFF.

The chain joins TRBV5-6 to TRBJ1-1; maybe TRBD1 (6 bases). Germline lookup yields CDR1 SGHDT and CDR2 YYEEEE. The CDR3 sequence is 14 residues long. Between the trimmed V and J ends, which lost 4 bases and 8 bases, there was a span of 18 bases. This CDR3 is CASSMYREGTEAFF. CDR3 bases: TGTGCCAGCAGCATGTACAGGGAGGGTACCGAAGCTTTCTTT.

The V gene is TRBV5-5, the J gene TRBJ1-2; D uncertain. V was clipped by 2 bases and J by 7 bases, with 9 bases between them. This CDR3 spans 12 amino acids. The germline V gene has CDR1 SGHKS and CDR2 YYEKEE (reference sequence). The DNA for the CDR3 is TGTGCCAGCAGCTTCCGTCAGGCTGGCTACACCTTC. Protein product: CASSFRQAGYTF.